Presented here are 18 T cell receptor beta chains from one specimen sequenced in a study of CD8+ T cells in alopecia areata. cDNA reverse transcribed from extracted RNA served as the sequencing template. This table comes from immunoSEQ multiplex PCR, and its TCRdb copy is limited to in-frame clones, with some not included. The data contain some 180,000 clones, about 53% of them singletons. Sample treatment: oral pan-JAK inhibitor, 5-10 mg twice daily. The input for sequencing was CD8+ T cells sorted from blood, taken at week 24, from a patient treated with tofacitinib. These receptors came from a human donor with alopecia areata.

This rearrangement joins TRBV29-1 to TRBJ2-1; possible D gene TRBD1, 5 bases. The CDR3 is 15 residues long. Germline CDR1 reads SQVTM; CDR2 reads ANQGSEA. Deletions cut 4 bases from V and 0 bases from J, with 13 bases between. The CDR3 bases are TGCAGCGTTGCAACGACAGAGAGCTCCTACAATGAGCAGTTCTTC. Translated, it gives CSVATTESSYNEQFF.

This chain joins TRBV16 and TRBJ2-1; the D is unclear. Per germline, CDR1 KGHSY and CDR2 FQNENV. V was clipped by 8 bases and J by 15 bases, with 17 bases between them. The CDR3 contains 11 residues. The CDR3 region is CASLLRATLFF. The CDR3 DNA follows: TGTGCCAGCCTCCTCCGGGCCACATTGTTCTTC.

V usage is TRBV29-1 and J usage is TRBJ2-7; D is tentatively TRBD1 or TRBD2 (5 bases each). The CDR3 totals 15 residues. The germline CDR1 and CDR2 sequences are SQVTM and ANQGSEA. The V and J ends lost 4 bases and 0 bases respectively, with 16 bases between them. CDR3 sequence reads: CSVGGSPLGSYEQYF. The CDR3 region has the DNA TGCAGCGTTGGGGGGAGCCCCCTAGGCTCCTACGAGCAGTACTTC.

This sequence joins TRBV10-3 and TRBJ1-4; unclear D gene. The CDR3 loop spans 13 amino acids. V lost 7 bases and J lost 4, with 10 bases in between. Germline lookup yields CDR1 ENHRY and CDR2 SYGVKD. The CDR3 region is CAIKGNLNEKLFF. The CDR3 coding sequence is TGTGCCATCAAGGGAAACCTTAATGAAAAACTGTTTTTT.

This rearrangement joins TRBV7-3 to TRBJ2-2, with D unresolved. Trimming removed 2 bases from V and 4 bases from J, with 5 bases in between. This CDR3 is 13 amino acids long. Germline CDR1 SGHTA, CDR2 FQGTGA. CDR3 loop: CASSLGPTGELFF. CDR3 in DNA: TGTGCCAGCAGCTTAGGACCCACCGGGGAGCTGTTTTTT.

The V call is TRBV27, the J call TRBJ1-1; D is undetermined. The CDR3 is made up of 13 amino acids. Germline CDR1 MNHEY, CDR2 SMNVEV (reference sequence). V was shortened by 5 bases and J by 1 base, with 8 bases between the two germline ends. The CDR3 DNA sequence: TGTGCCAGCAGTCCTACAACGAACACTGAAGCTTTCTTT. Translated, it gives CASSPTTNTEAFF.

J is TRBJ2-2 and V is TRBV6-5; D call uncertain. The CDR3 is 14 residues long. Germline V gives CDR1 MNHEY, CDR2 SVGAGI. V was pared by 7 bases and J by 3 bases, with 12 bases between. The CDR3 bases are TGTGCCAGCACCCGAGAGGATTACACCGGGGAGCTGTTTTTT. The encoded protein is CASTREDYTGELFF.

The chain couples TRBV13 to TRBJ1-1; TRBD1 aligns across 7 bases. The length of the CDR3 is 16 residues. Germline values: CDR1 PRHDT, CDR2 FYEKMQ (reference sequence). V was clipped by 4 bases and J by 5 bases; unmatched bases: 13. CDR3 bases: TGTGCCAGCAGCTCGACAGGGAGTGGAGGTCGGACTGAAGCTTTCTTT. The encoded protein is CASSSTGSGGRTEAFF.

This chain connects TRBV29-1 to TRBJ1-1, with TRBD1 as a possible D gene (6 bases). Germline loops: CDR1 SQVTM, CDR2 ANQGSEA. Trimming left V 4 bases short and J 7 bases short, with 13 bases between. The length of the CDR3 is 12 residues. Written as DNA, the CDR3 is TGCAGCGTTGGGTCGGGGGCTCTTGAAGCTTTCTTT. As protein: CSVGSGALEAFF.

Concerning this clone: This CDR3 is also generated by other DNA sequences in the sample. The rearrangement uses TRBV4-3 and TRBJ1-1; no firm D call. This CDR3 contains 15 residues. V was pared by 0 bases and J by 2 bases, with 10 bases between. Germline CDR1 and CDR2: LGHNA and YSLEER. CDR3 loop: CASSQDAGANTEAFF. The CDR3 nucleotides are TGCGCCAGCAGCCAAGATGCGGGAGCCAACACTGAAGCTTTCTTT.

This clone was detected a few times. The J gene is TRBJ2-7, the V gene TRBV29-1; no definite D call. The germline V gene encodes CDR1 SQVTM and CDR2 ANQGSEA. The length of the CDR3 is 13 residues. The germline V and J ends were trimmed by 4 bases and 0 bases, with 10 bases remaining between them. This chain's CDR3 is CSVVRESSYEQYF. CDR3 nucleotide sequence: TGCAGCGTTGTAAGAGAGAGCTCCTACGAGCAGTACTTC.

This rearrangement joins TRBV30 to TRBJ2-1, with 10 positions matching TRBD2. CDR3 size: 17 residues. Germline CDR1 GTSNPN, CDR2 SVGIG (reference sequence). The ends lost 7 bases at V and 2 bases at J; junction bases unmatched: 14. The CDR3 coding sequence is TGTGCCTCGTCCGACGAGAGCGGGGGGGCCGCCTACAATGAGCAGTTCTTC. Translated: CASSDESGGAAYNEQFF.

The J gene is TRBJ2-7, the V gene TRBV29-1; no definite D call. The CDR3 has 13 amino acids. V was pared by 3 bases and J by 3 bases, with 12 bases between. The germline V gene has CDR1 SQVTM and CDR2 ANQGSEA. The CDR3 region is CSVETTNSYEQYF. CDR3 nucleotide sequence: TGCAGCGTTGAGACGACAAATAGCTACGAGCAGTACTTC.

The genes are TRBV29-1 and TRBJ1-2; 8 bases are shared with TRBD1. Germline CDR1 reads SQVTM; CDR2 reads ANQGSEA. The CDR3 length is 12 residues. V was pared by 4 bases and J by 3 bases, with 1 base of the junction left unmatched. This CDR3 reads CSVGGQDYGYTF. The DNA of the CDR3 is TGCAGCGTTGGGGGACAGGACTATGGCTACACCTTC.

The sample holds one count of this clone. The chain has TRBV11-2 and TRBJ2-1; possibly TRBD2 for D (5 bases). This CDR3 is 16 amino acids long. Germline V CDR1 and CDR2: SGHAT, FQNNGV. Trimming shortened V by 2 bases and J by 2 bases, and 13 bases separated the two germline ends. CDR3 in DNA: TGTGCCAGCAGCTTAACGGGGTCTCCTCCCTACAATGAGCAGTTCTTC. Amino acid sequence: CASSLTGSPPYNEQFF.

The table lists this clone with a few counts. The chain is built from TRBV7-2 and TRBJ1-6, with D perhaps matching TRBD1 (6 bases). The germline V gene has CDR1 SGHTA and CDR2 FQGNSA. The V gene lost 1 base and the J gene lost 5 bases, with 12 bases spanning the gap. This CDR3 has 16 residues. CDR3 bases: TGTGCCAGCAGCTTAGGGATTCAGGGGAATAATTCACCCCTCCACTTT. Its translation is CASSLGIQGNNSPLHF.

The chain employs TRBV2 and TRBJ2-7; D is unclear. The V end lost 7 bases, the J end lost 5 bases, and 9 bases lay between the germline ends. This CDR3 comprises 11 residues. Per the germline V gene, CDR1 is SNHLY and CDR2 is FYNNEI. Here the CDR3 DNA reads TGTGCCAGCACCCGTAGAAACGAGCAGTACTTC. Its protein is CASTRRNEQYF.

This clone turned up a few times. This chain connects TRBV2 to TRBJ2-6; 9 nucleotides match TRBD1. The CDR3 spans 18 residues. J gave up 2 bases and V 7 bases, and 12 bases lay outside the gene matches. CDR1 is SNHLY and CDR2 is FYNNEI in the germline V gene. This CDR3 reads CASIITGTGLPGANVLTF. The DNA for the CDR3 is TGTGCCAGCATCATAACCGGGACAGGGCTTCCTGGGGCCAACGTCCTGACTTTC.